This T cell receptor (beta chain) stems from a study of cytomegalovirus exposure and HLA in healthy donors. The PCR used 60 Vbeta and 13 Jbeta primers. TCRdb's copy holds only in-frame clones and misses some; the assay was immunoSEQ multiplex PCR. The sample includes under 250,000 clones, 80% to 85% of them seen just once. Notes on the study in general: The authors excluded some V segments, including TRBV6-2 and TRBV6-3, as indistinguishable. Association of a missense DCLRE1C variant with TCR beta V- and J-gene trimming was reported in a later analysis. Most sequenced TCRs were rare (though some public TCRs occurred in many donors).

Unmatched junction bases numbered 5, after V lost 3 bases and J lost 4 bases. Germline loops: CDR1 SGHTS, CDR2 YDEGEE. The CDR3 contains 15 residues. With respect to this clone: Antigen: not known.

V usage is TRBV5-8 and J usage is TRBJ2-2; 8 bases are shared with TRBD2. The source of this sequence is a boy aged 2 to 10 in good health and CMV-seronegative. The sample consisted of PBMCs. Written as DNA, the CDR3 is TGTGCCAGCAGCTCCGGACTAGCCTTCACCGGGGAGCTGTTTTTT. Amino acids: CASSSGLAFTGELFF.